The TCR beta chain under discussion was sequenced for a study of shared clonotypes between healthy human individuals. About the study: The composition of the donors was two women and a few men aged 18 to 49. Donors had three CD4 naive, three CD4 memory, two CD8 naive and one CD8 memory plate apiece.

Germline CDR1 SEHNR, CDR2 FQNEAQ (reference sequence). With 3 bases clipped from V and 5 bases from J, the junction kept 5 bases outside the gene matches. The CDR3 totals 14 residues. To note about this clone: Its antigen is not known.

Study-wide results and caveats: Enrolling few donors narrowed the genetic and exposure-history diversity that was represented. Naive CD4 clonotypes were shared across several donors at about 5%.

The data were produced by immunoSEQ multiplex PCR, yet TCRdb's version contains in-frame clones alone and is incomplete. This sample yields approximately 350,000 clones, of which just over 95% are seen a single time; around 0.29% belongs to the top ten. Sequencing was carried out using memory CD8+ T cells sorted from blood. The subset is: CD45RO+ cells pooled with CCR7-negative TemRA cells. The rearrangement joins TRBV7-9 to TRBJ2-7; 9 bases agree with TRBD2. This TCR was recovered from a man between 25 and 39 years old in good health. Here the CDR3 reads CASSFSSGINEQYF. CDR3 coding DNA: TGTGCCAGCAGCTTTTCTAGCGGGATCAACGAGCAGTACTTC.